This TCR beta chain came from a study of Ad26.COV2.S vaccination and SARS-CoV-2 variants. Study conclusions and caveats: In TCR breadth and depth analyses, total T cell responses may have been underestimated.

The sample's treatment: around 19 received Ad26.COV2.S at low or high dose, single or two shots; about 5 received placebo; per-sample allocation not given. Sampling happened 63 days after the first vaccine or placebo injection. Donor was an adult aged 18-55 years in Boston. An Ad26 vector that expressed Wuhan-strain SARS-CoV-2 spike constituted the vaccine. Clones were sequenced by immunoSEQ multiplex PCR, and TCRdb holds only the in-frame ones, with some missing. This sample has hundreds of thousands of clones, with 80% to 95% found just once. The ends were cut back, 1 base at V and 7 bases at J, with 14 bases in the middle. CDR1 is LGHNA, CDR2 YSLEER, per germline. The CDR3 extends over 15 amino acids. This clone has only a few counts. Its antigen is unknown.

This receptor was identified in a person between 18 and 60 years old who received the Ad26.COV2.S COVID-19 vaccine or a placebo. The chain links TRBV4-3 to TRBJ1-5; D is ambiguous. This specimen consisted of peripheral blood, obtained in a trial of Ad26.COV2.S vaccine versus placebo. In DNA form, the CDR3 reads TGCGCCAGCAGCCAAGTGTACGGGGATTTACAGCCCCAGCATTTT. Protein: CASSQVYGDLQPQHF.